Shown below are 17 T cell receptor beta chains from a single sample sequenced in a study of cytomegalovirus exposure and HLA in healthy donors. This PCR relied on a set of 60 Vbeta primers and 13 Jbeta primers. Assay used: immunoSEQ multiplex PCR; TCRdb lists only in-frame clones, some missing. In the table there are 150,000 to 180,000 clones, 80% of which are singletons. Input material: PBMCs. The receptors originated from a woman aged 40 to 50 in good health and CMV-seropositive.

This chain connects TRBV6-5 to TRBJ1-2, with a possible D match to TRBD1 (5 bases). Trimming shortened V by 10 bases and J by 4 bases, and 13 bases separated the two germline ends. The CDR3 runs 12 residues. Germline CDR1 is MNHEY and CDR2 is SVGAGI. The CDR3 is CAIANQGYGYTF. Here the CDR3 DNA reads TGTGCCATCGCCAACCAGGGCTATGGCTACACCTTC.

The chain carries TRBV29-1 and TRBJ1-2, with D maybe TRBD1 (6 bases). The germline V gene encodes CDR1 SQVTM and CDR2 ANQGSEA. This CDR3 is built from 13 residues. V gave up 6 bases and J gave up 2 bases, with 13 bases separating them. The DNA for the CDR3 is TGCAGCGTCGATAGGACAGCCAACTATGGCTACACCTTC. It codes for CSVDRTANYGYTF. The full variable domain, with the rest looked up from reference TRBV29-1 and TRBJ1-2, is SAVISQKPSRDICQRGTSLTIQCQVDSQVTMMFWYRQQPGQSLTLIATANQGSEATYESGFVIDKFPISRPNLTFSTLTVSNMSPEDSSIYLCSVDRTANYGYTFGSGTRLTVV.

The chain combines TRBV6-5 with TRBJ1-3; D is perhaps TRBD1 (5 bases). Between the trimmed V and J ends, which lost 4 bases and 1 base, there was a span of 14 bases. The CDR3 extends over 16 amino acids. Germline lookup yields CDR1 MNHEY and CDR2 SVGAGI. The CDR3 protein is CASSLGRQTSGNTIYF. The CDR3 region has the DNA TGTGCCAGCAGTTTGGGGCGACAGACGTCTGGAAACACCATATATTTT.

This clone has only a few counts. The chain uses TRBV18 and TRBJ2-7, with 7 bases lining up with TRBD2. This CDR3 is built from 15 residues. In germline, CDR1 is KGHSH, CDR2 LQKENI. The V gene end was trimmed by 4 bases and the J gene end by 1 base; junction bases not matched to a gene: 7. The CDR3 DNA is TGTGCCAGCTCACGGCCGATGGGGGGGTCCTACGAGCAGTACTTC. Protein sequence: CASSRPMGGSYEQYF.

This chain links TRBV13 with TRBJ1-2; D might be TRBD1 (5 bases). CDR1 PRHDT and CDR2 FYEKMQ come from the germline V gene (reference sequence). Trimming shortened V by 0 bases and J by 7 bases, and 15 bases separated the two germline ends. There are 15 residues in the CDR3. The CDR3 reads CASSLGRGGIGGYTF. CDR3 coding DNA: TGTGCCAGCAGCTTAGGCCGGGGGGGTATAGGTGGCTACACCTTC.

For the CDR3, the DNA is TGTGCCAGCAGTTACTCGATGGCAGCGAAGCTCTACGAGCAGTACTTC. Its protein is CASSYSMAAKLYEQYF. The chain carries TRBV6-5 and TRBJ2-7; D is unclear. Germline lookup yields CDR1 MNHEY and CDR2 SVGAGI. With 0 bases removed from V and 3 bases from J, the gap between germline ends came to 15 bases. This CDR3 has 16 amino acids.

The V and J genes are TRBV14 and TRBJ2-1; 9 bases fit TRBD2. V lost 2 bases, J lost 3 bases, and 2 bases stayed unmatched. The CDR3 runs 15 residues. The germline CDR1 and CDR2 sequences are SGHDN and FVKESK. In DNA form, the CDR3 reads TGTGCCAGCAGCCAACGTAGCGGGAGCTACAATGAGCAGTTCTTC. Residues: CASSQRSGSYNEQFF.

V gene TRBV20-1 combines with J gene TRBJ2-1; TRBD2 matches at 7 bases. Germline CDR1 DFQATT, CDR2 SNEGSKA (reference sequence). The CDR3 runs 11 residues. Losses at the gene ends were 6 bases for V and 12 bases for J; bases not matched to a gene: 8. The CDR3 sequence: CSAERAGLQFF. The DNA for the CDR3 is TGCAGTGCGGAGAGAGCGGGGTTGCAGTTCTTC.

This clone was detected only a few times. CDR3 amino acids: CAISAGLPVSYEQYF. As DNA, the CDR3 is TGTGCCATCAGTGCAGGGCTGCCCGTCTCCTACGAGCAGTACTTC. The rearrangement links TRBV10-3 to TRBJ2-7, with TRBD1 as a possible D gene (5 bases). Germline CDR1 is ENHRY and CDR2 is SYGVKD. This CDR3 region has 15 residues. V was trimmed by 4 bases and J by 0 bases, leaving 13 bases between them.

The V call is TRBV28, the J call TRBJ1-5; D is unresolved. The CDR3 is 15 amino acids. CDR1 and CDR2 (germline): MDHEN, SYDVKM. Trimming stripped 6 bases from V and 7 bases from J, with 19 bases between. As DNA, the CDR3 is TGTGCCAGCAGGGAACCAGACCCGAAGCGGCAGCCCCAGCATTTT. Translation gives CASREPDPKRQPQHF.

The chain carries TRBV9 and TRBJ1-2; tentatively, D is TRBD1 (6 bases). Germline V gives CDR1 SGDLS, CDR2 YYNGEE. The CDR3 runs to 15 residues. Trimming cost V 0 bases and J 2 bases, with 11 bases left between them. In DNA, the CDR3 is TGTGCCAGCAGCGTAGGACAGGTACCAAACTATGGCTACACCTTC. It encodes CASSVGQVPNYGYTF.

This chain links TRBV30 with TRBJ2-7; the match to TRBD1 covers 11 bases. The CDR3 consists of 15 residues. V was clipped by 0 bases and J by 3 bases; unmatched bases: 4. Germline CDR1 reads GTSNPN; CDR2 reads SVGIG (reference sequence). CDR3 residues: CAWSVAGQGGYEQYF. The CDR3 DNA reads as TGTGCCTGGAGTGTCGCGGGACAGGGGGGCTACGAGCAGTACTTC.

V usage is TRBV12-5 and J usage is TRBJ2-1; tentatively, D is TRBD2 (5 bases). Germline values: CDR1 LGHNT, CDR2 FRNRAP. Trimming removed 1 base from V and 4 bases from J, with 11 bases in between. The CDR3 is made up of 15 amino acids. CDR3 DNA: TGTGCTAGTGGTTTGGAGGGAGTTCCTTACAATGAGCAGTTCTTC. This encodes CASGLEGVPYNEQFF.

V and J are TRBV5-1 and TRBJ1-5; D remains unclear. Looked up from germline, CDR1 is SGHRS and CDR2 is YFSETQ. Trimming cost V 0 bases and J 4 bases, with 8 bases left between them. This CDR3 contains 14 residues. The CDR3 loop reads CASSLGGYNQPQHF. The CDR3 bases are TGCGCCAGCAGCTTGGGCGGCTATAATCAGCCCCAGCATTTT.

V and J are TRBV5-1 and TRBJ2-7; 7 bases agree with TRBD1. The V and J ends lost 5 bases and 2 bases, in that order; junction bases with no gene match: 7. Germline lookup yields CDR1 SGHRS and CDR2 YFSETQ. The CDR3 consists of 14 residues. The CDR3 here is CASRRQGETYEQYF. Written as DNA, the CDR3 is TGCGCCAGCAGACGTCAGGGGGAGACCTACGAGCAGTACTTC.

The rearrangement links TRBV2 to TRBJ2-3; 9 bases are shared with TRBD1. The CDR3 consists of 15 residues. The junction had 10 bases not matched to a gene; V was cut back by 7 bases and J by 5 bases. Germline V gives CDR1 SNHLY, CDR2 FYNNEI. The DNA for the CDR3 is TGTGCCAGCAACCACCCGGGACAGGGTCGAGATACGCAGTATTTT. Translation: CASNHPGQGRDTQYF.

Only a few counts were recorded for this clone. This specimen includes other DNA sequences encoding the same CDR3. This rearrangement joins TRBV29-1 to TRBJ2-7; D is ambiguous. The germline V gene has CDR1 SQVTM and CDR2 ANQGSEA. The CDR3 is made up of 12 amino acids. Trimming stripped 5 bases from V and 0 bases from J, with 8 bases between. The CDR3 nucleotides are TGCAGCGTTCAAACCAGCTCCTACGAGCAGTACTTC. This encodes CSVQTSSYEQYF.